A selection of T cell receptor beta chains follows, all from one sample in a study. From the 5' RACE reads, TCRdb called clonotypes with MiXCR, one entry per CDR3 protein. The table records about 61,000 distinct CDR3 sequences, roughly 30% of them present only once. Input material: tumor-infiltrating naive CD4+ T cells sorted from the breast tumor. Receptors originate from a female donor with breast cancer. Both conserved end residues are part of each CDR3.

J gene: TRBJ2-5; V gene: TRBV20-1; CDR3 protein: CSAARDSGSLETQYF
J gene: TRBJ2-1; V gene: TRBV6-1; CDR3 protein: CASSEWTGDRAYNEQFF
J gene: TRBJ2-3; V gene: TRBV2; CDR3 protein: CASSEASGGEQYF
J gene: TRBJ1-1; V gene: TRBV7-6; CDR3 protein: CASGQGQGLTEAFF
J gene: TRBJ1-5; V gene: TRBV20-1; CDR3 protein: CSASWGFIIVGNSNQPQHF
J gene: TRBJ1-6; V gene: TRBV20-1; CDR3 protein: CSARGSYNSPLHF
J gene: TRBJ1-1; V gene: TRBV12-3/TRBV12-4; CDR3 protein: CASSWTGKKNTEAFF
J gene: TRBJ2-3; V gene: TRBV3-1; CDR3 protein: CASSQDGLTDTQYF
J gene: TRBJ1-3; V gene: TRBV2; CDR3 protein: CASRYSPGNTIYF
J gene: TRBJ2-2; V gene: TRBV12-3/TRBV12-4; CDR3 protein: CASRPGTTGELFF
J gene: TRBJ2-1; V gene: TRBV4-3; CDR3 protein: CASSLEGASYNEQFF
J gene: TRBJ1-1; V gene: TRBV6-5; CDR3 protein: CASSYSGVNTEAFF
J gene: TRBJ2-7; V gene: TRBV4-1; CDR3 protein: CASSQVLFSYEQYF
J gene: TRBJ1-1; V gene: TRBV29-1; CDR3 protein: CSVKPGGSEAFF
J gene: TRBJ1-5; V gene: TRBV6-1; CDR3 protein: CASRSGDRPQHF
J gene: TRBJ2-2; V gene: TRBV11-3; CDR3 protein: CASSSQGYTGELFF
J gene: TRBJ1-2; V gene: TRBV6-6; CDR3 protein: CTSFRVQGSYGYTF
J gene: TRBJ2-1; V gene: TRBV5-4; CDR3 protein: CASSRSLSGQSYNEQFF
J gene: TRBJ2-7; V gene: TRBV20-1; CDR3 protein: CSASDRGSYEQYF
J gene: TRBJ2-2; V gene: TRBV4-3; CDR3 protein: CASRRTTSANTGELFF
J gene: TRBJ2-7; V gene: TRBV11-3; CDR3 protein: CASSPRQGEKQYF
J gene: TRBJ2-7; V gene: TRBV4-2; CDR3 protein: CASSQEAQGVSYEQYF
J gene: TRBJ2-7; V gene: TRBV10-2; CDR3 protein: CASRPGTVAYEQYF
J gene: TRBJ2-2; V gene: TRBV12-3/TRBV12-4; CDR3 protein: CATRTRREWDTGELFF